This entry features one T cell receptor beta chain sequence. This sample was included in a study of beta chain features in type 1 diabetes. All of the isolated RNA was reverse transcribed, so expressed TCRB transcripts were sequenced. Clones were sequenced by immunoSEQ multiplex PCR, and TCRdb holds only the in-frame ones, with some missing. The sample has about 290,000 clones; roughly 8% are singletons. The CDR3 has 15 residues. V was clipped by 1 base and J by 4 bases, with 13 bases between them. Germline CDR1 and CDR2: SGHVS and FNYEAQ. The genes are TRBV7-6 and TRBJ2-5, with D possibly matching TRBD1 (5 bases). The specimen sequenced was central memory CD4+ T cells from blood. The TCR comes from a woman aged 18-29 years in good health. The CDR3 sequence is CASSLGWGPGETQYF. The CDR3 DNA reads TGTGCCAGCAGCTTAGGGTGGGGCCCGGGAGAGACCCAGTACTTC.